This T cell receptor beta chain was profiled in a study of blood T cell repertoires in COVID-19. In the original workflow: Reference gene primer amplification yielded estimated nucleated cell counts. Using immunoSEQ multiplex PCR, the repertoire was profiled, and TCRdb retains in-frame clones only, with some absent. V, J and clone size reflect that table, while D and trimming were determined from the DNA. The sample has around 320,000 clones, roughly 90% seen once. Trimming took 6 bases from V and 1 from J, leaving 15 bases between them. Per germline, CDR1 KGHSH and CDR2 LQKENI. The CDR3 is 15 residues long.

The V call is TRBV18, the J call TRBJ1-1, with D uncertain. The origin of this receptor is a woman aged 18-35 years with acute COVID-19. Sequencing was carried out using PBMCs or T cells enriched from blood (not recorded which). The CDR3 bases are TGTGCCAGCTCCACAATTAGGGAGGGGAACACTGAAGCTTTCTTT. Translated, it gives CASSTIREGNTEAFF.